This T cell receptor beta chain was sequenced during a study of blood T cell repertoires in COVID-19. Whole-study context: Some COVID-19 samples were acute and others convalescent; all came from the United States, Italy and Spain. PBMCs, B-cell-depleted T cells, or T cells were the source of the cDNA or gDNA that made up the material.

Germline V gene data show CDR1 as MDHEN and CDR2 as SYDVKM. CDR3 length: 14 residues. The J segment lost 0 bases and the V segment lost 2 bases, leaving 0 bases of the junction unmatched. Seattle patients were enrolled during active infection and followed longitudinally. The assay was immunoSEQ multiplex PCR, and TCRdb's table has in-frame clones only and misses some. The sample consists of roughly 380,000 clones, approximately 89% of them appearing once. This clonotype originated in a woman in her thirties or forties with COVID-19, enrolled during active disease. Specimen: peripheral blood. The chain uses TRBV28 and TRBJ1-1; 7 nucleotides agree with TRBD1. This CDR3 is CASSLTGVNTEAFF. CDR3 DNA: TGTGCCAGCAGTTTAACAGGGGTGAACACTGAAGCTTTCTTT.